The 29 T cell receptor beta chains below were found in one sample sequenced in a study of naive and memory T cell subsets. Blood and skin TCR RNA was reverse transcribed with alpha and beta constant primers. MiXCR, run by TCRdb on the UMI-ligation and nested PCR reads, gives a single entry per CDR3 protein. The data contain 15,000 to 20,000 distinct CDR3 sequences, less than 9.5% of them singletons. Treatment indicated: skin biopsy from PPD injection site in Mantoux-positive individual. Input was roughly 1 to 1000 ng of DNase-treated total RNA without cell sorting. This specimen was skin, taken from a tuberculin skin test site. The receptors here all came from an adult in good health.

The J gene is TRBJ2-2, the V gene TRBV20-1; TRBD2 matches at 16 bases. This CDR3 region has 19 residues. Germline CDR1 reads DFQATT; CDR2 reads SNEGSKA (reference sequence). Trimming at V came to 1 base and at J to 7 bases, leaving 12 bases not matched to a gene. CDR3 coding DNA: TGCAGTGCTAGAGCGGGACTAGCGGGAGGGCCGAGGTCTATCGGGGAGCTGTTTTTT. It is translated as CSARAGLAGGPRSIGELFF.

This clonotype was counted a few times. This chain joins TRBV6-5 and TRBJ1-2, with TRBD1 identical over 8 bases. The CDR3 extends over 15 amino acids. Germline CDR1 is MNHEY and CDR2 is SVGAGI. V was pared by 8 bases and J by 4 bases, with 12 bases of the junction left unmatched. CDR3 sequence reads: CASGGQGAQGYGYTF. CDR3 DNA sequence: TGTGCCAGCGGCGGGCAGGGGGCCCAGGGCTATGGCTACACCTTC.

In DNA, the CDR3 is TGTGCCAGCAGTCTGACAGGGTTGGTTATATCCGGGGAGCTGTTTTTT. It codes for CASSLTGLVISGELFF. The chain links TRBV6-2 or TRBV6-3 to TRBJ2-2; 7 positions agree with TRBD1. Per germline, CDR1 MNHEY and CDR2 SVGEGT. Losses at the gene ends were 5 bases for V and 6 bases for J; bases not matched to a gene: 12. This CDR3 has 16 amino acids.

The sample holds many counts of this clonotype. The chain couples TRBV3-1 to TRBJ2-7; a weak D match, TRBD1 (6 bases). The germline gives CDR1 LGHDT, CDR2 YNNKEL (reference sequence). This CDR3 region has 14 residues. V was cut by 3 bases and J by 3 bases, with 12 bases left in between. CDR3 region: CASSQLTGVYEQYF. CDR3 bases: TGTGCCAGCAGCCAGCTGACAGGAGTCTACGAGCAGTACTTC.

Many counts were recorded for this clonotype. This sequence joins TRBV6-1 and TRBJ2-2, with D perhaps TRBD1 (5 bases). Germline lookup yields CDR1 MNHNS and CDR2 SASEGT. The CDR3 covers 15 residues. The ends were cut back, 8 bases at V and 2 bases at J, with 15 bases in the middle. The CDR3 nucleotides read TGTGCCAGCCGACGTGGAACAGGAAACACCGGGGAGCTGTTTTTT. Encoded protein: CASRRGTGNTGELFF.

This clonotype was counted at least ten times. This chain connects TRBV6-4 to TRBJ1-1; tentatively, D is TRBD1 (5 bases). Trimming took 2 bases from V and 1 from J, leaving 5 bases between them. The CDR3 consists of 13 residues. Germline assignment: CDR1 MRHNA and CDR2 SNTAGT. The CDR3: CASSDGTNTEAFF. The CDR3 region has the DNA TGTGCCAGCAGTGACGGGACGAACACTGAAGCTTTCTTT.

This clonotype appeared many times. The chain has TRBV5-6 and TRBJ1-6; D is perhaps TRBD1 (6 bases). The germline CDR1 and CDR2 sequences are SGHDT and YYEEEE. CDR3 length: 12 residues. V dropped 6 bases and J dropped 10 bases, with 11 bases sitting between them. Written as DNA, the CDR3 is TGTGCCAGCAACAGGGTTGGATCACCCCTCCACTTT. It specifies CASNRVGSPLHF.

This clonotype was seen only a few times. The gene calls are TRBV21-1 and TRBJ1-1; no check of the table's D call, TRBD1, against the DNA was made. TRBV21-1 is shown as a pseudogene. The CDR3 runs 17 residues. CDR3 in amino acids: CASRGTREREMNTEAFF. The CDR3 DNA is TGTGCCAGCAGGGGGACACGCGAAAGGGAGATGAACACTGAAGCTTTCTTT.

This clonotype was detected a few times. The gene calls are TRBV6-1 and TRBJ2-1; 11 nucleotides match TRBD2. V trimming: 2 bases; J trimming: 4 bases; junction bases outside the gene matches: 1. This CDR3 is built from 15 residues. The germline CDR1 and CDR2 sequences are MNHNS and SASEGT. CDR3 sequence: CASSELAGGYNEQFF. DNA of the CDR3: TGTGCCAGCAGTGAATTAGCGGGAGGGTACAATGAGCAGTTCTTC.

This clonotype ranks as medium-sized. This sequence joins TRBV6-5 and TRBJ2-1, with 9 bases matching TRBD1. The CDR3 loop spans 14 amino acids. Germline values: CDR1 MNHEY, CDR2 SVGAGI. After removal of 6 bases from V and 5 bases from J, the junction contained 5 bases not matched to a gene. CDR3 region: CASSLTGGNNEQFF. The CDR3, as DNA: TGTGCCAGCAGCCTGACAGGGGGGAACAATGAGCAGTTCTTC.

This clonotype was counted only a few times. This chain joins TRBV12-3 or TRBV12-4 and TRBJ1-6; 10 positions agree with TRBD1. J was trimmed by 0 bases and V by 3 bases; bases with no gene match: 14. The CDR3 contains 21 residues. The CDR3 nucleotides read TGTGCCAGCAGTTTTTTTTCTGGGACAGGGGCGTCGAGCTCCTATAATTCACCCCTCCACTTT. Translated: CASSFFSGTGASSSYNSPLHF.

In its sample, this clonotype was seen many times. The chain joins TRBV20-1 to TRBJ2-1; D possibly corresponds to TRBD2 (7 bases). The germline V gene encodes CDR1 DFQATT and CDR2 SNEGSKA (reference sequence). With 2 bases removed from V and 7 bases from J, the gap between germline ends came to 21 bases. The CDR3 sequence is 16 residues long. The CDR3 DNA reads TGCAGTGCTAGACTCCGACTAGGAGGGGGGGTAAATGAGCAGTTCTTC. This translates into CSARLRLGGGVNEQFF.

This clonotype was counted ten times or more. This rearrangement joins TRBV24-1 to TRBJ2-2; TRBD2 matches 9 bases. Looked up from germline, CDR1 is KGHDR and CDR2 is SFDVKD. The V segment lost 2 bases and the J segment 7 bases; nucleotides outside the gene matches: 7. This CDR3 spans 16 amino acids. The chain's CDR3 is CATSDSTSGRHGELFF. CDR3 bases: TGTGCCACCAGTGATTCGACTAGCGGCAGACACGGGGAGCTGTTTTTT.

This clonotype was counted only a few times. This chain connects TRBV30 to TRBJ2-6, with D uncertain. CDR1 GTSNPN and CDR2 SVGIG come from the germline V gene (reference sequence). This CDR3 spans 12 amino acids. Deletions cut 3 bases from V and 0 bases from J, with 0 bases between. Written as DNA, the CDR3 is TGTGCCTGGAGCTCTGGGGCCAACGTCCTGACTTTC. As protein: CAWSSGANVLTF.

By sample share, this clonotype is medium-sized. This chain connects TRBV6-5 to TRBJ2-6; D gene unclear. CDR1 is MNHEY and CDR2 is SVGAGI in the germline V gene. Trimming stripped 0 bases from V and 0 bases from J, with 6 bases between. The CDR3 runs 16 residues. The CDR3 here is CASSYSEDSGANVLTF. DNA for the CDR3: TGTGCCAGCAGTTACTCTGAAGACTCTGGGGCCAACGTCCTGACTTTC.

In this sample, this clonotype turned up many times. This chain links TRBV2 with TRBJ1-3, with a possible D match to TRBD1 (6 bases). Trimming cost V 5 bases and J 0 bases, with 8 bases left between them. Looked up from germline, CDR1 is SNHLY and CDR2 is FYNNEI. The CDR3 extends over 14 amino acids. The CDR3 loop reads CASSRTVSGNTIYF. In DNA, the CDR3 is TGTGCCAGCAGTCGGACAGTCTCTGGAAACACCATATATTTT.

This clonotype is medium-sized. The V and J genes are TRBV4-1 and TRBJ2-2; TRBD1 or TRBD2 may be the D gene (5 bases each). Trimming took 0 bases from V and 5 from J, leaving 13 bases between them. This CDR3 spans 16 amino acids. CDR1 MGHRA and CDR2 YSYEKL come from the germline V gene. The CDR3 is CASSQDGRGGTGELFF. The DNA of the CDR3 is TGCGCCAGCAGCCAAGATGGGCGTGGGGGAACCGGGGAGCTGTTTTTT.

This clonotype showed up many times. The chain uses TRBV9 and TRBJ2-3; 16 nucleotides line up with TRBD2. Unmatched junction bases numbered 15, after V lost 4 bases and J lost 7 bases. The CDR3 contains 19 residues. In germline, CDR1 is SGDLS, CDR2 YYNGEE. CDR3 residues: CASSNRRGGLAGGLHTQYF. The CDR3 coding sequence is TGTGCCAGCAGCAACCGTAGGGGGGGACTAGCGGGGGGGCTTCATACGCAGTATTTT.

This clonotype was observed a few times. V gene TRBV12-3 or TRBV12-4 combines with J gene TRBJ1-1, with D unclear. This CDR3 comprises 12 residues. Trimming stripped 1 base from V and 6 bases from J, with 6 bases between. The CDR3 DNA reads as TGTGCCAGCAGTTTAGTCGGGGCTGAAGCTTTCTTT. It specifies CASSLVGAEAFF.

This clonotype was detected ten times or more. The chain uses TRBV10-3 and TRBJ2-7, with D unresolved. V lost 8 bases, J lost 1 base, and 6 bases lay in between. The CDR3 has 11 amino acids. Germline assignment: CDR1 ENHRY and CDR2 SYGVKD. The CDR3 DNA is TGTGCCATCGGCAAGTCCTACGAGCAGTACTTC. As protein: CAIGKSYEQYF.

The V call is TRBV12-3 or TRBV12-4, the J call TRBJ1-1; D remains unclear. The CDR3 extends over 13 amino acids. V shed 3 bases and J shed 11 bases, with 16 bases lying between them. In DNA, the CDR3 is TGTGCCAGCAGTTTTGGTTCAGTCCGTGGGGCTTTCTTT. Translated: CASSFGSVRGAFF.

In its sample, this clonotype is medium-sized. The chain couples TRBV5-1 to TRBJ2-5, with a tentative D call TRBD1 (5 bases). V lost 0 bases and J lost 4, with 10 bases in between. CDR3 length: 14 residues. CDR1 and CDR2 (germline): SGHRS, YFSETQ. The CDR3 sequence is CASSLVSRGETQYF. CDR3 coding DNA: TGCGCCAGCAGCTTGGTTTCAAGGGGAGAGACCCAGTACTTC.

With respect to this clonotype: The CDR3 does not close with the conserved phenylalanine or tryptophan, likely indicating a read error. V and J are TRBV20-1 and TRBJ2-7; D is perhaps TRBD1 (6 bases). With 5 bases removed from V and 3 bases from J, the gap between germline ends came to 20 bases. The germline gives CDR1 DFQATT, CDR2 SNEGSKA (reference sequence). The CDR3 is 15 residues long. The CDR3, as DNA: TGCAGTGCTGGCCCGACAGGAGTTTCCCTCTACGAGCAGTACATC. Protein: CSAGPTGVSLYEQYI.

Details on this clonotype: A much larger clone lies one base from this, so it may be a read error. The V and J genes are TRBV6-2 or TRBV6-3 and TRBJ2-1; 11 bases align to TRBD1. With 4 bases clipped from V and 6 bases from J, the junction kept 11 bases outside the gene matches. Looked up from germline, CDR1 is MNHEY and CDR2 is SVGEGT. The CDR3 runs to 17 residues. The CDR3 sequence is CASSSLLGQGESNEQFF. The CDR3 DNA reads TGTGCCAGCAGTTCACTGCTGGGACAGGGGGAAAGCAATGAGCAGTTCTTC.

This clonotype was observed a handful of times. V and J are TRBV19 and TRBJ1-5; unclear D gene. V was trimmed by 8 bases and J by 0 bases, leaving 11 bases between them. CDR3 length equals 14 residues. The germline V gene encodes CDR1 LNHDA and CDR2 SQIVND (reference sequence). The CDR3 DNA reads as TGTGCCAGTCGGAACAACTATAGCAATCAGCCCCAGCATTTT. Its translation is CASRNNYSNQPQHF.

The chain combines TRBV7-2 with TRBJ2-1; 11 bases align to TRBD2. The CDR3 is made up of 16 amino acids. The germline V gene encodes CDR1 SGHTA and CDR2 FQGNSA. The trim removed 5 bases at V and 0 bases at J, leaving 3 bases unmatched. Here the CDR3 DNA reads TGTGCCAGCAGCGGCCTAGCGGGGGGCTCCTACAATGAGCAGTTCTTC. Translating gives CASSGLAGGSYNEQFF.

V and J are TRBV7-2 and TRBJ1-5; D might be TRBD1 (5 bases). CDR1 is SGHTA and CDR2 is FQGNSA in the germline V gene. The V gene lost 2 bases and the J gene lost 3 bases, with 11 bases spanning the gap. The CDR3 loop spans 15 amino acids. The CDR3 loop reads CASSLSAGYNQPQHF. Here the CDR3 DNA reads TGTGCCAGCAGCTTATCGGCAGGGTACAATCAGCCCCAGCATTTT.

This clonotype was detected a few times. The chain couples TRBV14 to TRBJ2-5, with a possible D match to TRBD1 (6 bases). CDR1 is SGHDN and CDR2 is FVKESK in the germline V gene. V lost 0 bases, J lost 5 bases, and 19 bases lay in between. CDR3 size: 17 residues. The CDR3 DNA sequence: TGTGCCAGCAGCCAAGATTCGGTCCACAGGGCATTGGAGACCCAGTACTTC. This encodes CASSQDSVHRALETQYF. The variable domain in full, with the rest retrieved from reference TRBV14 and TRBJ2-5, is EAGVTQFPSHSVIEKGQTVTLRCDPISGHDNLYWYRRVMGKEIKFLLHFVKESKQDESGMPNNRFLAERTGGTYSTLKVQPAELEDSGVYFCASSQDSVHRALETQYFGPGTRLLVL.

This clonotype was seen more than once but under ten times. In DNA, the CDR3 is TGCAGCGTTGGACTTGGACTAGCGGGAGGAGAGCAGTACTTC. Protein: CSVGLGLAGGEQYF. The chain is built from TRBV29-1 and TRBJ2-7; 14 nucleotides align to TRBD2. V lost 4 bases and J lost 7; bases outside the gene matches: 6. The CDR3 has 14 amino acids. Germline V gene lookup returns CDR1 SQVTM and CDR2 ANQGSEA.